These 10 T cell receptor beta chains share one sample of origin, sequenced in a study of T cell clones after liver transplantation. Using immunoSEQ multiplex PCR, the repertoire was profiled, and TCRdb retains in-frame clones only, with some absent. The sample lists over 14,000 clones, 82% occurring once. The specimen was CD8+ T cells from blood, collected around 48 months after liver transplant. These receptors originate from a human patient who received a liver transplant. The graft donor may be the source of some T cells.

The gene calls are TRBV5-1 and TRBJ1-2; no firm D call. Trimming removed 0 bases at V and 4 bases at J, with 4 bases between. This CDR3 has 12 residues. Germline-derived CDR1 and CDR2 are SGHRS and YFSETQ. CDR3 loop: CASSLGPYGYTF. The CDR3 region has the DNA TGCGCCAGCAGCTTGGGACCCTATGGCTACACCTTC.

The genes are TRBV9 and TRBJ1-2; 7 nucleotides line up with TRBD1. The ends lost 0 bases at V and 5 bases at J; junction bases unmatched: 13. Germline V gene sequence: CDR1 SGDLS, CDR2 YYNGEE. The CDR3 sequence is 17 residues long. As DNA, the CDR3 is TGTGCCAGCAGCGTAGAGGAAACAGGGGTCGTGAGGTATGGCTACACCTTC. It codes for CASSVEETGVVRYGYTF. Complete variable domain (other parts from reference TRBV9 and TRBJ1-2): DSGVTQTPKHLITATGQRVTLRCSPRSGDLSVYWYQQSLDQGLQFLIQYYNGEERAKGNILERFSAQQFPDLHSELNLSSLELGDSALYFCASSVEETGVVRYGYTFGSGTRLTVV.

This chain joins TRBV4-1 and TRBJ2-1, with 15 nucleotides matching TRBD2. This CDR3 comprises 15 residues. CDR1 MGHRA and CDR2 YSYEKL come from the germline V gene. Trimming cost V 7 bases and J 4 bases; bases outside gene matches: 2. CDR3 sequence (DNA): TGCGCCAGCACCGGGACTAGCGGGGGGTACAATGAGCAGTTCTTC. Translation: CASTGTSGGYNEQFF.

This clone occurred a few times. This chain links TRBV12-5 with TRBJ2-7; D unresolved. V dropped 2 bases and J dropped 0 bases, with 11 bases sitting between them. Germline assignment: CDR1 LGHNT and CDR2 FRNRAP. The CDR3 is 15 residues long. The CDR3, as DNA: TGTGCTAGTGGTTTGCTCGGCCAGAGCTCCTACGAGCAGTACTTC. It encodes CASGLLGQSSYEQYF.

This clone has only one observation. The chain is built from TRBV6-1 and TRBJ2-7; D uncertain. Germline lookup yields CDR1 MNHNS and CDR2 SASEGT. CDR3 length equals 15 residues. The ends were cut back, 1 base at V and 7 bases at J, with 17 bases in the middle. The CDR3, as DNA: TGTGCCAGCAGTGAAGTAGTCGGTGCTCACGGGGAGCAGTACTTC. Its protein is CASSEVVGAHGEQYF.

This sequence joins TRBV9 and TRBJ2-1; 7 nucleotides align to TRBD1. Germline assignment: CDR1 SGDLS and CDR2 YYNGEE. With 0 bases clipped from V and 4 bases from J, the junction kept 13 bases outside the gene matches. The CDR3 length is 18 residues. Here the CDR3 reads CASSVATGPGQSYNEQFF. The CDR3 region has the DNA TGTGCCAGCAGCGTAGCTACGGGGCCGGGACAGTCATACAATGAGCAGTTCTTC.

V usage is TRBV7-2 and J usage is TRBJ2-7; 8 nucleotides align to TRBD1. V shed 5 bases and J 4 bases; nucleotides not matched to a gene: 10. The CDR3 runs 15 residues. Germline V gives CDR1 SGHTA, CDR2 FQGNSA. The DNA for the CDR3 is TGTGCCAGCAGCCCGACAGGGGAGCGTGGATACGAGCAGTACTTC. It encodes CASSPTGERGYEQYF.

The V call is TRBV5-1, the J call TRBJ2-5; D possibly matches TRBD1 or TRBD2 (5 bases each). The CDR3 has 15 residues. CDR1 and CDR2 from the germline V gene are SGHRS and YFSETQ. Trimming took off 8 bases at V and 1 base at J, with 18 bases between the two ends. The CDR3 bases are TGCGCCAGTCAAGGGACCGAAGACCTCCAAGAGACCCAGTACTTC. It codes for CASQGTEDLQETQYF.

The gene calls are TRBV6-4 and TRBJ2-2; possible D gene TRBD2, 5 bases. V dropped 0 bases and J dropped 4 bases, with 12 bases sitting between them. Germline V gives CDR1 MRHNA, CDR2 SNTAGT. This CDR3 spans 16 amino acids. CDR3 in amino acids: CASSDSGMEVTGELFF. The CDR3 bases are TGTGCCAGCAGTGACTCTGGGATGGAGGTCACCGGGGAGCTGTTTTTT.

This clone was observed a single time. The V gene is TRBV28, the J gene TRBJ2-7; TRBD2 might be the D (6 bases). The germline CDR1 and CDR2 sequences are MDHEN and SYDVKM. The CDR3 is 14 residues long. V was trimmed by 3 bases and J by 0 bases, leaving 9 bases between them. CDR3 sequence: CASSFWGDSYEQYF. In nucleotides, the CDR3 is TGTGCCAGCAGTTTTTGGGGGGACTCCTACGAGCAGTACTTC.